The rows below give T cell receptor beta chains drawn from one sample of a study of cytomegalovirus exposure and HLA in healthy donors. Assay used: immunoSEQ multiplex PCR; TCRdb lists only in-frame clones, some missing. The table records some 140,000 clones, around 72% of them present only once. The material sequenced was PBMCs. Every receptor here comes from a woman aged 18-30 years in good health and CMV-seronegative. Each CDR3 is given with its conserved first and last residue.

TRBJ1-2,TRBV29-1,CSVLDRASYGYTF
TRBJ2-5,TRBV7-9,CASSPGAKSQETQYF
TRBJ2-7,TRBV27,CASSMGLAGAGEQYF
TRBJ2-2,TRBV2,CASSERGTGELFF
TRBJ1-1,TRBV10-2,CASGGGIQAFF
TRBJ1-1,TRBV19,CASSRNTEAFF
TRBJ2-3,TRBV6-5,CASSSRVAGVVDTQYF
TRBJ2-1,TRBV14,CASSRRRELAYNEQFF
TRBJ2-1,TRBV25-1,CASSSTGPGHNEQFF
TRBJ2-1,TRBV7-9,CASSVGRQGALNEQFF
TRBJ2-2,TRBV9,CASSAPGGLAGVAGELFF
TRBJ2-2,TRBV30,CAWMGSGRNAGELFF
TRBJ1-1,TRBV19,CASSVAERNTEAFF
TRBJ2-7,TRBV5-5,CASSLEGQGYYEQYF
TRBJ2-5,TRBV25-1,CASSPRLRETQYF
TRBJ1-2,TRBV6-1,CASSGPSRESAGYTF